The clone carrying this T cell receptor (beta chain) occurred once. Its matching antigen is unknown. The data are from a study of T cells in localized non-small cell lung cancer. Study-wide results and limits: Uninvolved adjacent lung showed higher T cell clonality than tumor. Heterogeneity remains possible, as sequencing covered one tumor region only. Detection in adjacent lung was observed for a median approximately 53 of the top 100 tumor clones. With higher T cell density in blood came longer overall survival.

Measured with immunoSEQ multiplex PCR; TCRdb has only the in-frame clones, and not every one. Of about 78,000 clones listed, 84% are singletons. The sequenced sample was peripheral blood, obtained before any cancer treatment. This clonotype originated in a man aged 40 to 70 with stage I lung adenocarcinoma.

This CDR3 reads CASSLEGSQPQHF. Written as DNA, the CDR3 is TGTGCCAGCAGCTTAGAGGGTAGTCAGCCCCAGCATTTT. The chain couples TRBV7-9 to TRBJ1-5, with D uncertain. Between the trimmed V and J ends, which lost 1 base and 6 bases, there was a span of 7 bases. The germline V gene encodes CDR1 SEHNR and CDR2 FQNEAQ (reference sequence). This CDR3 spans 13 amino acids.